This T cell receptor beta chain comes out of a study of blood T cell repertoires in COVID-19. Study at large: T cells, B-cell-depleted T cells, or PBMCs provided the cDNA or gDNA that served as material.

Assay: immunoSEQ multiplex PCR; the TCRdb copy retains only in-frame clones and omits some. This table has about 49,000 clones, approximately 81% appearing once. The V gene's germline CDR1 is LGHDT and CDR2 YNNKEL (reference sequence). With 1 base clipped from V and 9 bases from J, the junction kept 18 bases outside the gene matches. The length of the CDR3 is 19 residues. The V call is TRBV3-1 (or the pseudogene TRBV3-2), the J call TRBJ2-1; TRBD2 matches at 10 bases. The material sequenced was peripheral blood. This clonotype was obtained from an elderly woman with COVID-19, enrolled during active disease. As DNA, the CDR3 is TGTGCCAGCAGCCAAGGTTTTTCTAGCGGGAGCTTGGTGGACTCTGAGCAGTTCTTC. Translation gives CASSQGFSSGSLVDSEQFF.